The text below deals with one T cell receptor beta chain. The clone's antigen remains unknown. Per-nucleotide qualities are absent, and no much larger clonotype sits a single base away. This entry comes from a study of T cells in Graves' hyperthyroidism and ophthalmopathy (dated by TCRdb to 2018 to 2020). With respect to the entire study: Peripheral blood samples were taken at the time of initial diagnosis, prior to any treatment. A discovery cohort of 95 to 100 patients, roughly 45 with Graves' ophthalmopathy and roughly 59 with stable Graves' hyperthyroidism, was used to find distinguishing TCR V-J signatures. An independent validation cohort of around 19 hyperthyroidism patients and more than 15 patients who later progressed to ophthalmopathy tested prospective prediction of ophthalmopathy. The roughly 100 discovery patients were divided at random into training and test sets in a 7:3 ratio. Thyroid tissue and blood T-cell repertoires from six Graves' hyperthyroidism patients were also compared in the study. Following sampling, methimazole starting at 30 mg daily was given to hyperthyroidism patients, and high-dose intravenous methylprednisolone was given to ophthalmopathy patients. According to the paper, TCR Vbeta CDR3 sequencing was carried out on approximately 140 peripheral blood samples, which came from some 41 ophthalmopathy, around 74 hyperthyroidism and approximately 17 progressor patients. Beyond this particular receptor, the publication reports: Most expanded thyroid clonotypes (frequency above 0.001) were also detected in blood, suggesting blood repertoires may reflect thyroid immune responses. In cross-validation, a model built on a 13 V-J signature told ophthalmopathy apart from stable hyperthyroidism with 85% to 90% sensitivity and approximately 81% specificity, and in testing the same model reached 80%/75%. Sample size was not statistically predetermined, and investigators were not blinded to group allocation. During validation, the model predicted progression to ophthalmopathy a median of approximately 6.5 months ahead of onset, with almost 71% sensitivity and more than 72% specificity.

Ophthalmopathy patients had moderately to severely active disease, with a Clinical Activity Score of 3 or more, a NOSPECS grade of 4 or more, and a disease duration of less than 3 months. Any patient with an uncontrolled infection, another autoimmune disease, pregnancy or lactation was excluded. Diagnoses were established on the basis of clinical symptoms, serum thyroxine and TRAb, thyroid ultrasound, and orbital computed tomography. PBMCs were isolated from roughly 10 ml of fresh peripheral blood by Ficoll-Paque density gradient centrifugation. Total RNA was extracted using Trizol reagent, and RNA quality was assessed on an Agilent 2100 Bioanalyzer. The V end loses 3 bases and the J end loses 0 bases, and a stretch of 18 bases separates them. CDR1 LNHNV and CDR2 YYDKDF were looked up in the germline V gene (reference sequence). The CDR3 numbers 17 residues from cysteine through phenylalanine. Kept here is only the CDR3 DNA, which spans 51 bases and is read in frame from base 1.

The TCR beta CDR3 regions were amplified from the RNA transcripts. For the first round of RT-PCR on the TCR CDR3, the HTBI primer set was used together with the Qiagen OneStep RT-PCR kit. The libraries were constructed in a second round of multiplex PCR and then size-selected and purified. Paired-end sequencing of the libraries was performed with 100 bp reads on an Illumina HiSeq2000. As for the original processing: Raw data were processed with SOAPnuke, discarding reads with adapters, uncalled bases, mean Phred below 15, or no exact constant-primer or identifier match. COPE v1.2.5 was used to merge high-quality paired reads, and clonotypes were defined as unique nucleotide sequences. Clonotypes were aligned to IMGT TRBV, TRBD and TRBJ reference segments using MiTCR v1.1. Analysis was restricted to V-J combinations with a frequency above 0.0001, which covered roughly 99% of repertoires. The TCS score was defined as F50 (clonal expansion) divided by E x V (chaos), with BLOSUM62-based TCRdist calculated between CDR3 peptides within each V-J. Welch's t-statistics and random forest reduced 450 to 600 V-J features to 13, which were used in a naive Bayes classifier (R e1071). Clones were called with MiXCR by TCRdb after fastp trimmed the public reads at Q25, and only in-frame beta chains were retained. Rows with a matching CDR3 protein are joined into one entry that keeps the most common DNA and genes. The V and J calls follow TCRdb's processing rather than the paper's. The sample table contains hundreds of thousands of distinct CDR3 sequences; only one count was recorded for around 16% of them. The leading ten clones occupy roughly 3% of the sample.

The source of this sequence is a woman between 35 and 50 years old with Graves' ophthalmopathy. The sequence joins TRBV15 to TRBJ2-7; a tentative D call is TRBD1 (6 bases match). The sequenced sample was blood. The DNA sequence is given as TGTGCCACCAGCAGTGAGAACACAGGGTTTCCCTCCTACGAGCAGTACTTC. Its amino acids are CATSSENTGFPSYEQYF.